The entry below gives a single T cell receptor (beta chain) sequence along with its context. Unique molecular identifiers tagged the TCRbeta library. TCRdb ran MiXCR on the PCR reads and lists one entry per CDR3 protein. Altogether approximately 510,000 distinct CDR3 sequences are present, approximately 20% being singletons, with the ten largest covering about 3.1%. This specimen belongs to a study of T-cell reconstitution after alpha-beta-depleted transplantation in children. Per germline, CDR1 SGDLS and CDR2 YYNGEE. The CDR3 length is 16 residues. Trimming removed 3 bases at V and 3 bases at J, with 16 bases between.

Specimen: PBMCs from the stem cell graft donor, collected from the stem cell graft. This receptor was obtained from a human donor who donated a stem cell graft to a child with acute lymphoblastic leukemia. The chain has TRBV9 and TRBJ2-1, with D hard to call. The CDR3 loop is CASSANTAHGYNEQFF. The DNA of the CDR3 is TGTGCCAGCAGCGCGAATACAGCCCATGGCTACAATGAGCAGTTCTTC. The full variable domain, in which reference TRBV9 and TRBJ2-1 provide the parts outside the CDR3, is DSGVTQTPKHLITATGQRVTLRCSPRSGDLSVYWYQQSLDQGLQFLIQYYNGEERAKGNILERFSAQQFPDLHSELNLSSLELGDSALYFCASSANTAHGYNEQFFGPGTRLTVL.